This paragraph covers one T cell receptor (beta chain) sequence. Its antigen is not identified. The sample originates from a study of Ad26.COV2.S vaccination and SARS-CoV-2 variants. For the study at large: Within the COV1001 Ad26.COV2.S trial arm, the donor was enrolled. Study-level results: Following vaccination, spike-specific CD8+ and CD4+ T cell responses reportedly exhibited substantial breadth. Ad26.COV2.S recipients had broader spike-specific TCRs (P = 0.0014).

The repertoire was sequenced with immunoSEQ multiplex PCR; TCRdb's copy has only in-frame clones and lacks some. The sample has about 350,000 clones; approximately 86% are singletons. The V end was cut by 5 bases, the J end by 5 bases, with 9 bases between. The CDR3 covers 12 residues. Germline lookup yields CDR1 SNHLY and CDR2 FYNNEI. Regarding treatment: roughly 19 received Ad26.COV2.S at low or high dose, single or two shots; roughly five received placebo; per-sample allocation not given. Samples came from day 63 after the first vaccine or placebo injection. Vaccination employed an Ad26 vector expressing the Wuhan-strain SARS-CoV-2 spike.

V gene TRBV2 combines with J gene TRBJ1-1; no definite D call. The sequence was collected from a person between 18 and 65 years old who received the Ad26.COV2.S COVID-19 vaccine or a placebo. This material consisted of peripheral blood, taken in a trial of Ad26.COV2.S vaccine versus placebo. The CDR3 DNA sequence: TGTGCCAGCAGTAAAGGGAAGACTGAAGCTTTCTTT. This gives the protein CASSKGKTEAFF.